The 19 T cell receptor beta chains given below trace back to one sample, sequenced in a study of CD4 and CD8 cells across lung adenocarcinoma regions. From the PCR reads, TCRdb called clonotypes with MiXCR, one entry per CDR3 protein. The sample includes 12,000 or so distinct CDR3 sequences, roughly 47% of them seen just once. The sample comprised CD8+ T cells from the margin of a lung tumor. These receptors came from a male donor with lung adenocarcinoma. The CD4 and CD8 labels of this study may be unreliable.

A remark on this clonotype: One end of the junction varies from germline; a read error may be responsible. V gene TRBV6-1 combines with J gene TRBJ2-2; 7 bases are shared with TRBD1. The length of the CDR3 is 16 residues. Germline loops: CDR1 MNHNS, CDR2 SASEGT. CDR3 amino acids: CASRGRRGASTGALFF. The CDR3 region has the DNA TGTGCCAGCCGGGGCCGCCGGGGTGCGAGCACAGGGGCGCTGTTTTTT.

Notes on this clonotype: Compared with germline, one end of the junction differs, possibly owing to a read error. V usage is TRBV27 and J usage is TRBJ2-3; D unclear. Germline V gene lookup returns CDR1 MNHEY and CDR2 SMNVEV (reference sequence). This CDR3 has 13 amino acids. CDR3 DNA: TGTGCCAGGAGTCCAAGTACCACAGATACGCAGTATTTC. Protein sequence: CARSPSTTDTQYF.

The chain employs TRBV10-2 and TRBJ2-3; 7 nucleotides agree with TRBD2. Near its end, the DNA agrees better with TRBJ2-7, so the J call may be wrong. Germline CDR1 is WSHSY and CDR2 is SAAADI. This CDR3 has 14 amino acids. Here the CDR3 DNA reads TGCGCCAGCAGGGGACCGGGAGGCTACAATACGCAGTACTTC. Encoded protein: CASRGPGGYNTQYF.

The V gene is TRBV11-3, the J gene TRBJ2-1; 9 bases agree with TRBD2. The J call may not be correct, given that the DNA end is closer to TRBJ2-7. The CDR3 is 15 amino acids. Germline V gene lookup returns CDR1 SGHNT and CDR2 YENEEA. The CDR3 coding sequence is TGTGCCAGTTATAGCGGGAGTGGCGGGAGTGGCGAGCAGTACTTC. Its translation is CASYSGSGGSGEQYF.

This clonotype was seen ten or more times. The J gene is TRBJ2-2, the V gene TRBV7-3; D perhaps matches TRBD2 (6 bases). Germline values: CDR1 SGHTA, CDR2 FQGTGA. CDR3 size: 16 residues. V was cut by 3 bases and J by 0 bases, with 11 bases left in between. CDR3 residues: CASSFVGGSNTGELFF. The CDR3 DNA follows: TGTGCCAGCAGCTTTGTGGGAGGATCGAACACCGGGGAGCTGTTTTTT.

This clonotype was seen a handful of times. The chain has TRBV6-1 and TRBJ1-5; D ambiguous. The CDR3 covers 14 residues. V lost 7 bases to trimming and J lost 1 base, with 11 bases between them. Germline CDR1 reads MNHNS; CDR2 reads SASEGT. This CDR3 reads CASNMGRSNQPQHF. The CDR3 DNA reads TGTGCCAGCAATATGGGCCGGAGCAATCAGCCCCAGCATTTT.

The CDR3 nucleotides are TGTGCCAGCAGTGAAGTGGGGACTGGGGGGCGGGCTACAGATACGCAGTATTTT. Translation: CASSEVGTGGRATDTQYF. This chain uses TRBV6-1 with TRBJ2-3; D might be TRBD1 or TRBD2, each matching 6 bases. V lost 1 base and J 3 bases, leaving 20 bases between the germline ends. Germline CDR1 MNHNS, CDR2 SASEGT. This CDR3 region has 18 residues.

This clonotype appeared many times. V is TRBV11-2 and J is TRBJ2-1, with D perhaps matching TRBD1 or TRBD2 (5 bases each). CDR3 length equals 15 residues. Germline CDR1 is SGHAT and CDR2 is FQNNGV. The germline V and J ends were trimmed by 1 base and 2 bases, with 9 bases remaining between them. The CDR3 reads CASSLGGTAYNEQFF. DNA of the CDR3: TGTGCCAGCAGCTTAGGTGGGACGGCCTACAATGAGCAGTTCTTC.

The V call is TRBV6-1, the J call TRBJ2-1, with a weak D call TRBD1 (5 bases). The last part of the DNA fits TRBJ2-2 better; the J call may be wrong. The germline V gene encodes CDR1 MNHNS and CDR2 SASEGT. This CDR3 region has 16 residues. CDR3 DNA sequence: TGTGCCAGCAGGACCACTGGCAGGGCCAAATACGATGAGCTGTTTTTT. As protein: CASRTTGRAKYDELFF.

This clonotype was counted between two and nine times. This chain joins TRBV12-3 or TRBV12-4 and TRBJ2-5; D unclear. The CDR3 has 14 amino acids. The V gene lost 6 bases and the J gene lost 1 base, with 12 bases spanning the gap. The DNA for the CDR3 is TGTGCCAGCAGCCTCCCAGCTTCCCAAGAGACCCAGTACTTC. Encoded protein: CASSLPASQETQYF.

This clonotype is deemed medium-sized. The chain uses TRBV7-2 and TRBJ2-2; 7 bases are shared with TRBD2. V trimming: 1 base; J trimming: 2 bases; junction bases outside the gene matches: 7. The CDR3 has 17 amino acids. Germline V gene sequence: CDR1 SGHTA, CDR2 FQGNSA. The CDR3 is CASSLEGLAVNTGELFF. In nucleotides, the CDR3 is TGTGCCAGCAGCTTAGAGGGGCTAGCGGTAAACACCGGGGAGCTGTTTTTT.

The chain is built from TRBV27 and TRBJ2-3; 16 bases match TRBD2. The J call could be wrong; TRBJ2-5 is a better fit for the DNA end. Germline values: CDR1 MNHEY, CDR2 SMNVEV (reference sequence). CDR3 length equals 17 residues. The CDR3: CASSSGLAGGDPDTQYF. For the CDR3, the DNA is TGTGCCAGCAGTTCGGGACTAGCGGGAGGGGACCCAGATACCCAGTACTTC.

This clonotype is medium-sized in the sample. The chain links TRBV6-5 to TRBJ2-1, with 10 nucleotides matching TRBD2. Gene TRBJ2-7 matches the end of the DNA better, so the J call may be wrong. The CDR3 consists of 14 residues. Germline loops: CDR1 MNHEY, CDR2 SVGAGI. The CDR3 sequence is CASSPPGLANEQYF. For the CDR3, the DNA is TGTGCCAGCAGCCCACCGGGACTAGCGAATGAGCAGTACTTC.

This clonotype is medium-sized (0.01 to 0.1%) in the sample. CDR3 sequence: CASSEGLAGLYEQYF. The CDR3 nucleotides read TGTGCCAGCAGTGAAGGTCTAGCGGGTCTCTACGAGCAGTACTTC. The gene calls are TRBV6-1 and TRBJ2-7; 8 bases map to TRBD2. Germline trimming cut 1 base from V and 3 bases from J; bases unmatched to any gene: 5. The CDR3 extends over 15 amino acids. Germline V gives CDR1 MNHNS, CDR2 SASEGT.

This chain connects TRBV27 to TRBJ2-5; D possibly corresponds to TRBD1 (5 bases). Trimming pared 5 bases from V and 8 bases from J, leaving 15 bases between. Germline V gene data show CDR1 as MNHEY and CDR2 as SMNVEV (reference sequence). This CDR3 has 13 residues. This chain's CDR3 is CASSGRVNNTQYF. The CDR3, as DNA: TGTGCCAGCAGTGGCAGGGTGAACAACACCCAGTACTTC.

This clonotype was counted many times. The chain uses TRBV10-2 and TRBJ2-5; tentatively, D is TRBD2 (5 bases). The end of the DNA aligns better with TRBJ2-7, so the J call may be wrong. Germline assignment: CDR1 WSHSY and CDR2 SAAADI. CDR3 size: 13 residues. The DNA of the CDR3 is TGCGCCAGCTGGCCCGAGGGTATGTACGAGCAGTACTTC. It yields the protein CASWPEGMYEQYF.

As to this clonotype: One end of the junction does not line up with germline, which may come from a read error. J is TRBJ2-2 and V is TRBV6-1; TRBD1 might be the D (6 bases). The CDR3 loop spans 16 amino acids. The germline V gene has CDR1 MNHNS and CDR2 SASEGT. The CDR3 DNA sequence: TGTGCCAGCAGTGAAGGTGGCCTATTCCGGGCAGGGGAGCTGTATTTT. This sequence encodes CASSEGGLFRAGELYF.

This chain connects TRBV20-1 to TRBJ1-1; D call uncertain. CDR3 length: 13 residues. V gave up 2 bases and J gave up 9 bases, with 16 bases separating them. The germline CDR1 and CDR2 sequences are DFQATT and SNEGSKA (reference sequence). CDR3 nucleotides: TGCAGTGCTAGACCCCCCCAGGTTTTGAAAGCTTTCTTT. Translated, it gives CSARPPQVLKAFF.

The V gene is TRBV6-1, the J gene TRBJ2-2; no clear D. The germline V gene encodes CDR1 MNHNS and CDR2 SASEGT. The CDR3 has 14 amino acids. Trimming left V 7 bases short and J 13 bases short, with 22 bases between. In nucleotides, the CDR3 is TGTGCCAGCATCCACGCTGTGAGCACAGAGACGCTGTTTTTT. Translation gives CASIHAVSTETLFF.